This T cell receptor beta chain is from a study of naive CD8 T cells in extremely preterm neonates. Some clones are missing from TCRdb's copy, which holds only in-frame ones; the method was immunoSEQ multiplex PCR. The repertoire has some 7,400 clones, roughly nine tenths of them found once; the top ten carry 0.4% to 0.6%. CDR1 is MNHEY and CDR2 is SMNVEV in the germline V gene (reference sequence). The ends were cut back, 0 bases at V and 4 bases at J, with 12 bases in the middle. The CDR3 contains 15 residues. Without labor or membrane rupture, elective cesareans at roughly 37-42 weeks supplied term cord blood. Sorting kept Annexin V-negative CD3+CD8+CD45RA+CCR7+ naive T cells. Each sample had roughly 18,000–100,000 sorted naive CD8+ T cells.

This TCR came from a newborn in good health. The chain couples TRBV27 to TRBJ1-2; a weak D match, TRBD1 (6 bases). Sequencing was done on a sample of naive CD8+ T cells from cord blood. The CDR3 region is CASSLSGMGAYGYTF. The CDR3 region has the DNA TGTGCCAGCAGTTTATCAGGGATGGGGGCCTATGGCTACACCTTC.